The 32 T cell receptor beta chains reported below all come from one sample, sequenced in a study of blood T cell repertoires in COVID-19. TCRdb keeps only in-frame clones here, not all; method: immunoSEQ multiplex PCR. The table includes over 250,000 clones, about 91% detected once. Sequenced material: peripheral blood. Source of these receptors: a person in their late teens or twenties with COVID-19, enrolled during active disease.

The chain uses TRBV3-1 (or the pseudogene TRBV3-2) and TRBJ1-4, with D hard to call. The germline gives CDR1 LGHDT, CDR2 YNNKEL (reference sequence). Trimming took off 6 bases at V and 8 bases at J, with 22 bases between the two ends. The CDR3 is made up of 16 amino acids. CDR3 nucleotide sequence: TGTGCCAGCAGTCGAGAGGGAAGGGTTTTAAGGGAAAAACTGTTTTTT. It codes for CASSREGRVLREKLFF.

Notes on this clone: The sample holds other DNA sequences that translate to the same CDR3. The chain's CDR3 is CAISERGDTEAFF. The CDR3 DNA reads TGTGCCATCAGTGAGCGGGGAGACACTGAAGCTTTCTTT. The chain uses TRBV10-3 and TRBJ1-1; no clear D. The CDR3 runs 13 residues. V lost 2 bases to trimming and J lost 3 bases, with 7 bases between them. In germline, CDR1 is ENHRY, CDR2 SYGVKD.

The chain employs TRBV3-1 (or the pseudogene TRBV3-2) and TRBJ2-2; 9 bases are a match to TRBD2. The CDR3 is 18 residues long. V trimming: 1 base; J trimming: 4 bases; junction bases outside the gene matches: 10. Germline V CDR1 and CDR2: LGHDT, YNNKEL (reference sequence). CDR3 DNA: TGTGCCAGCAGCCAAGTCCTAGCGGGAACTTCGGGCACCGGGGAGCTGTTTTTT. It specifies CASSQVLAGTSGTGELFF.

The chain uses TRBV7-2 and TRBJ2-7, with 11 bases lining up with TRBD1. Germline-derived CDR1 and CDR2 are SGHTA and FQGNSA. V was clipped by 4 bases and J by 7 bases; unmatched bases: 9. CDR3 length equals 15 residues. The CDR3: CASSSPGQGVREQYF. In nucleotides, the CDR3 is TGTGCCAGCAGCTCCCCGGGACAGGGGGTTCGGGAGCAGTACTTC.

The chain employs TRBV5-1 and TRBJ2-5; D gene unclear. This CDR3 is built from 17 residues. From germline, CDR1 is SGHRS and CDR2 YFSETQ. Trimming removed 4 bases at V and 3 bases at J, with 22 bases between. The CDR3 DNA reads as TGCGCCAGCAGCCTGACCGATCTCCATACTATCAAAGAGACCCAGTACTTC. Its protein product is CASSLTDLHTIKETQYF. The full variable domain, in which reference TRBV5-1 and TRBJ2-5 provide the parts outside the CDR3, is KAGVTQTPRYLIKTRGQQVTLSCSPISGHRSVSWYQQTPGQGLQFLFEYFSETQRNKGNFPGRFSGRQFSNSRSEMNVSTLELGDSALYLCASSLTDLHTIKETQYFGPGTRLLVL.

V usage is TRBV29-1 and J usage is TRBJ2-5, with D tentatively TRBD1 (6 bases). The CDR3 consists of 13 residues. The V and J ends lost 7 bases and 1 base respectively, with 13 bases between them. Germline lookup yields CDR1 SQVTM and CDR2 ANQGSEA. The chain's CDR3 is CSAWTELQETQYF. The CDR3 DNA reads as TGCAGCGCGTGGACAGAACTCCAAGAGACCCAGTACTTC. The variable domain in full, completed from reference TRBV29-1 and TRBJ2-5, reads SAVISQKPSRDICQRGTSLTIQCQVDSQVTMMFWYRQQPGQSLTLIATANQGSEATYESGFVIDKFPISRPNLTFSTLTVSNMSPEDSSIYLCSAWTELQETQYFGPGTRLLVL.

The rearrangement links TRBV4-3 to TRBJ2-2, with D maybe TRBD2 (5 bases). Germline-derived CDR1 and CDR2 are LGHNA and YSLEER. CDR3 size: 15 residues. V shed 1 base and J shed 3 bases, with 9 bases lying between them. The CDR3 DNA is TGCGCCAGCAGCCAAGGAGTCGGGGACACCGGGGAGCTGTTTTTT. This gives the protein CASSQGVGDTGELFF.

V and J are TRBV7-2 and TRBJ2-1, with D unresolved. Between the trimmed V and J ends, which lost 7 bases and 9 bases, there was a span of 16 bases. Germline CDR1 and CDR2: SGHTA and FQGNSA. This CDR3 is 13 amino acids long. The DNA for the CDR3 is TGTGCCAGCATCGACACCTACGGCCCTGAGCAGTTCTTC. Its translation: CASIDTYGPEQFF. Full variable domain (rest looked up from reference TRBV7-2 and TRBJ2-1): GAGVSQSPSNKVTEKGKDVELRCDPISGHTALYWYRQSLGQGLEFLIYFQGNSAPDKSGLPSDRFSAERTGGSVSTLTIQRTQQEDSAVYLCASIDTYGPEQFFGPGTRLTVL.

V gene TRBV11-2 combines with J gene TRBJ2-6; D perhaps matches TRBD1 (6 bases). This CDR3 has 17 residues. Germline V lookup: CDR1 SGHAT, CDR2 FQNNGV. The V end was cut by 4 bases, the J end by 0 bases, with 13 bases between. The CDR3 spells CASSSTTGSSGANVLTF. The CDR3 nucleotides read TGTGCCAGCAGCTCGACTACAGGGAGCTCTGGGGCCAACGTCCTGACTTTC.

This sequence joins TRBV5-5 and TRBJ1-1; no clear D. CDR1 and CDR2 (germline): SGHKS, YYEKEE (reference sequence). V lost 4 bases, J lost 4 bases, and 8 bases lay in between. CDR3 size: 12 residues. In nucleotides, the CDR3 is TGTGCCAGCAGCCCACCCGGCACTGAAGCTTTCTTT. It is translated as CASSPPGTEAFF.

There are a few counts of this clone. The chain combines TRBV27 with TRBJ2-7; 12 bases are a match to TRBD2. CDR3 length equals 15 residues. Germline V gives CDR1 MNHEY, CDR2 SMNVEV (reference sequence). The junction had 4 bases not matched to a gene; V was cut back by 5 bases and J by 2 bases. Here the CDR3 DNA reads TGTGCCAGCAGTCTTGGACTAGCGGGACCCTACGAGCAGTACTTC. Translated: CASSLGLAGPYEQYF.

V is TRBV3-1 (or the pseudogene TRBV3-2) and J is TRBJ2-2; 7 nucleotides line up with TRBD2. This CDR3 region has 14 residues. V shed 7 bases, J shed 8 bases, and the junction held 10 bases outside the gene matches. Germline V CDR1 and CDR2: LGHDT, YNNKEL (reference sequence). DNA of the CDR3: TGTGCCAGCATCGCGAGCGGGAAGGGAGGGGAGCTGTTTTTT. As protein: CASIASGKGGELFF.

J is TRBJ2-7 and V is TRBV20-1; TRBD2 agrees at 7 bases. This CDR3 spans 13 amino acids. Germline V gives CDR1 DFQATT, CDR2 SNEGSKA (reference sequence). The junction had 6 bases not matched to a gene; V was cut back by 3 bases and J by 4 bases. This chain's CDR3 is CSASSGLSYEQYF. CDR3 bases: TGCAGTGCTAGTAGCGGGCTGTCGTACGAGCAGTACTTC.

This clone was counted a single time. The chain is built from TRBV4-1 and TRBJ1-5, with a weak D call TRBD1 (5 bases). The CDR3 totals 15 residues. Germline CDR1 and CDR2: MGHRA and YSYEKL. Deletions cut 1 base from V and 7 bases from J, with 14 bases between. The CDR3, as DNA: TGCGCCAGCAGCCAAGGCTCGGGGGGTCGGCAGCCCCAGCATTTT. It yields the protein CASSQGSGGRQPQHF.

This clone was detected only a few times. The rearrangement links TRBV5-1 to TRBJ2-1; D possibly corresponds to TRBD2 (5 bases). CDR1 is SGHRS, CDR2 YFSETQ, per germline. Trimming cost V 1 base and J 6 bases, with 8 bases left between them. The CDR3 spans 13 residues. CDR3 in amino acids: CASSLLTSNEQFF. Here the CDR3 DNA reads TGCGCCAGCAGCTTGCTCACTAGCAATGAGCAGTTCTTC.

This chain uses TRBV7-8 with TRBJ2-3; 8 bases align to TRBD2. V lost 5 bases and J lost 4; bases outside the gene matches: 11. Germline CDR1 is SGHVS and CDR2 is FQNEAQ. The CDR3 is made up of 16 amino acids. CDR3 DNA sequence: TGTGCCAGCAGCACCAAGCGGGAGCTTTGGGCAGATACGCAGTATTTT. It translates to CASSTKRELWADTQYF.

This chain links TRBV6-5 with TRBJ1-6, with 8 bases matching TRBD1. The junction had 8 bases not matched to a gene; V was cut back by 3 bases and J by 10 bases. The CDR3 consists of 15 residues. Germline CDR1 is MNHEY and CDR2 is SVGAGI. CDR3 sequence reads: CASSYGAGGYSPLHF. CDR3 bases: TGTGCCAGCAGTTATGGGGCAGGGGGCTACTCACCCCTCCACTTT.

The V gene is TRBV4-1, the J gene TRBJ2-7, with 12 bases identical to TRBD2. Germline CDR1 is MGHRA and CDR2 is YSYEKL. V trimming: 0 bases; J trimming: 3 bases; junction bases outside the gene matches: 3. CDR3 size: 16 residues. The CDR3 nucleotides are TGCGCCAGCAGCCAAGAAAAGACTAGCGGGAGCTACGAGCAGTACTTC. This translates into CASSQEKTSGSYEQYF.

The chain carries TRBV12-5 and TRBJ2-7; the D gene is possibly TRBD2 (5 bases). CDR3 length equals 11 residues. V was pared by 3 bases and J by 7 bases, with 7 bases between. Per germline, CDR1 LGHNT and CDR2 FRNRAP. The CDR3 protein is CASGFGGEQYF. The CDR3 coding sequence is TGTGCTAGTGGTTTCGGCGGGGAGCAGTACTTC.

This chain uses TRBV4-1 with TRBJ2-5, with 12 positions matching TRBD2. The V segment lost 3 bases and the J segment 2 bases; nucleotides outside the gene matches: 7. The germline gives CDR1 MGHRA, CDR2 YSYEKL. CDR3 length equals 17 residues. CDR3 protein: CASSQAGLAGRQETQYF. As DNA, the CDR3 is TGCGCCAGCAGCCAGGCTGGACTAGCGGGAAGACAAGAGACCCAGTACTTC.

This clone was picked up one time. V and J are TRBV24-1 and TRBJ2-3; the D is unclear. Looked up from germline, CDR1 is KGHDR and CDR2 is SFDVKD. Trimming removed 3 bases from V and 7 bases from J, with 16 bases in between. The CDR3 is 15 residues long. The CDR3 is CATSDPALGYYTQYF. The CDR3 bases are TGTGCCACCAGTGATCCCGCGCTAGGCTATTATACGCAGTATTTT.

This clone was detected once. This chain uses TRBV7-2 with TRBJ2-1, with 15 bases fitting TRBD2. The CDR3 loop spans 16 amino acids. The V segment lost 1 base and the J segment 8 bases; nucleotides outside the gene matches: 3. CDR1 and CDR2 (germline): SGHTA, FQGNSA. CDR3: CASSLGRTSGRDEQFF. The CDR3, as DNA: TGTGCCAGCAGCTTAGGGCGGACTAGCGGGAGGGATGAGCAGTTCTTC.

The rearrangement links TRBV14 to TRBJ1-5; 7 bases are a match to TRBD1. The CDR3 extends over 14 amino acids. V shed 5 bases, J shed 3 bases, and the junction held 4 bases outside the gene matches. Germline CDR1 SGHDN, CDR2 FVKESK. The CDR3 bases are TGTGCCAGCAGCGCCGGGACAGCCAATCAGCCCCAGCATTTT. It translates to CASSAGTANQPQHF.

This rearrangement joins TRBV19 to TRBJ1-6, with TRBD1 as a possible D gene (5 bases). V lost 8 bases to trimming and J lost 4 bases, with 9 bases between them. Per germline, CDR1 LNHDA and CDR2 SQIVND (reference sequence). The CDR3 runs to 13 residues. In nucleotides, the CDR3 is TGTGCCAGTGGGACTGATTATAATTCACCCCTCCACTTT. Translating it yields CASGTDYNSPLHF.

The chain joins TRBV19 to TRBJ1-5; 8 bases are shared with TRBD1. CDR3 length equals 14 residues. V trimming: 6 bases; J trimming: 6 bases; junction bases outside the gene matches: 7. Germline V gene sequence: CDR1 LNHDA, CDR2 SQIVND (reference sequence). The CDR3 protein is CASRPGQDGQPQHF. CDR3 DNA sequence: TGTGCCAGTAGGCCGGGACAGGATGGTCAGCCCCAGCATTTT.

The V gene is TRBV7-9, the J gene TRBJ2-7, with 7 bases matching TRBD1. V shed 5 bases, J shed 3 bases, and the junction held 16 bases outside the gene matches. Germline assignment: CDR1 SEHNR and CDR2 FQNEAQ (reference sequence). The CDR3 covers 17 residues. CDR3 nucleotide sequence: TGTGCCAGCAGCGATCCGCGCCCCGAGACAGGGAGCTACGAGCAGTACTTC. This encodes CASSDPRPETGSYEQYF.

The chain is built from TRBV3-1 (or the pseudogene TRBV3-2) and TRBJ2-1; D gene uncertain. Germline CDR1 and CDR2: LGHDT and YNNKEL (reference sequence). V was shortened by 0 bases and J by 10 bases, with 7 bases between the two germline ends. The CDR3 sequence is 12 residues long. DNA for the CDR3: TGTGCCAGCAGCCAAGATGAGCGAGAGCAGTTCTTC. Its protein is CASSQDEREQFF.

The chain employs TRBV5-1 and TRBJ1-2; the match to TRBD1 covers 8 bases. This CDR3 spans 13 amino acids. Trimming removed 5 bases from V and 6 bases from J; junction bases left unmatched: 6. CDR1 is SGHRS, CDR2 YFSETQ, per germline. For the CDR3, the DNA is TGCGCCAGCAGTCTCGACAGGGGAAATGGCTACACCTTC. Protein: CASSLDRGNGYTF.

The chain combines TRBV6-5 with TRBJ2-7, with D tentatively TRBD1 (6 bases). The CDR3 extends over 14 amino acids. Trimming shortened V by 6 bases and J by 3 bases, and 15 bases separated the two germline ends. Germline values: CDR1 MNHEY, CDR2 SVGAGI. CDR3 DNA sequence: TGTGCCAGCAGGGCCTCGGGACAAAACTACGAGCAGTACTTC. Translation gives CASRASGQNYEQYF.

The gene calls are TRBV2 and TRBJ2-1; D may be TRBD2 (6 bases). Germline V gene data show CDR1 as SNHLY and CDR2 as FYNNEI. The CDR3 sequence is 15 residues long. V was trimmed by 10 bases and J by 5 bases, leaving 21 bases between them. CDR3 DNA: TGTGCCACCGTGATCGACACCGGGGGAAACAATGAGCAGTTCTTC. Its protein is CATVIDTGGNNEQFF.

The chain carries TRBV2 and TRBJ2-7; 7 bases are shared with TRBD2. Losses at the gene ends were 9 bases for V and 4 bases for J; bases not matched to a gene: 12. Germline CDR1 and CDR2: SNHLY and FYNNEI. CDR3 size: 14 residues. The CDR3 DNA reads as TGTGCCAGTTTTCAGACGGGGGGTTGGTACGAGCAGTACTTC. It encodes CASFQTGGWYEQYF.

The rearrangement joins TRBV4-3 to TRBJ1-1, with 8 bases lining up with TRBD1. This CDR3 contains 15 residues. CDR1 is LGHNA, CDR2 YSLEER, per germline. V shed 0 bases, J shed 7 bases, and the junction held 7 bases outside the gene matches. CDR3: CASSQDYRGASEAFF. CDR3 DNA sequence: TGCGCCAGCAGCCAAGACTACAGGGGGGCCAGTGAAGCTTTCTTT.